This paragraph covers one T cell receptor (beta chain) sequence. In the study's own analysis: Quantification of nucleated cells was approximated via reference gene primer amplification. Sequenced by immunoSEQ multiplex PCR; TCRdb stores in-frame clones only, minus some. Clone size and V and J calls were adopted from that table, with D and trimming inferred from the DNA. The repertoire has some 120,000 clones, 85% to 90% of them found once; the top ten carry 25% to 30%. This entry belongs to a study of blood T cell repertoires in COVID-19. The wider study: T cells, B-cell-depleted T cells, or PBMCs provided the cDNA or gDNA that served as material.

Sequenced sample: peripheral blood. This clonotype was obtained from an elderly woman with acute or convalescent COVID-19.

The CDR3 coding sequence is TGTGCCAGCAGCCAATACACAGGGAATTTGAACACTGAAGCTTTCTTT. Its translation is CASSQYTGNLNTEAFF. The V gene is TRBV4-2, the J gene TRBJ1-1; TRBD1 might be the D (6 bases). Trimming stripped 2 bases from V and 0 bases from J, with 13 bases between. Germline V gives CDR1 LGHNA, CDR2 YNFKEQ. The length of the CDR3 is 16 residues.